Each of the 27 T cell receptor beta chains below was sequenced from the same sample in a study of T cell changes during pregnancy in multiple sclerosis. Assay: immunoSEQ multiplex PCR; the TCRdb copy retains only in-frame clones and omits some. The sample yields tens of thousands of clones, about 85% seen once. The input for sequencing was peripheral blood, taken before pregnancy. The receptors come from a female donor with multiple sclerosis, enrolled in a pregnancy study.

This rearrangement joins TRBV7-2 to TRBJ1-1; 7 bases match TRBD1. The V gene end was trimmed by 6 bases and the J gene end by 0 bases; junction bases not matched to a gene: 4. CDR1 and CDR2 (germline): SGHTA, FQGNSA. The CDR3 runs to 14 residues. The CDR3 sequence is CASRGQIMNTEAFF. The CDR3 DNA is TGTGCCAGCAGGGGACAGATCATGAACACTGAAGCTTTCTTT.

This chain uses TRBV7-6 with TRBJ2-7, with TRBD2 matching 8 bases. The germline V gene encodes CDR1 SGHVS and CDR2 FNYEAQ. The CDR3 has 16 amino acids. V lost 5 bases and J lost 2; bases outside the gene matches: 11. CDR3 in amino acids: CASSDPLAGVAYEQYF. The CDR3 nucleotides are TGTGCCAGCAGCGACCCCCTAGCGGGCGTCGCCTACGAGCAGTACTTC.

The chain links TRBV19 to TRBJ1-2, with a possible D match to TRBD1 (5 bases). The CDR3 consists of 12 residues. V dropped 11 bases and J dropped 0 bases, with 10 bases sitting between them. Germline V CDR1 and CDR2: LNHDA, SQIVND (reference sequence). The CDR3 nucleotides are TGTGCCGCTAGGGGTTCTAACTATGGCTACACCTTC. Its translation is CAARGSNYGYTF.

This rearrangement joins TRBV27 to TRBJ2-7; 7 bases line up with TRBD2. V dropped 1 base and J dropped 6; count of bases not matched to a gene: 6. Per germline, CDR1 MNHEY and CDR2 SMNVEV (reference sequence). This CDR3 has 14 residues. CDR3 loop: CASSLLGGEGEQYF. The DNA of the CDR3 is TGTGCCAGCAGTTTATTGGGCGGGGAGGGCGAGCAGTACTTC.

The V gene is TRBV11-2, the J gene TRBJ2-5; D gene ambiguous. This CDR3 contains 13 residues. V was shortened by 4 bases and J by 9 bases, with 15 bases between the two germline ends. From germline, CDR1 is SGHAT and CDR2 FQNNGV. The CDR3 loop reads CASSSLRRQAQYF. CDR3 nucleotide sequence: TGTGCCAGCAGCTCATTGCGCAGGCAGGCCCAGTACTTC. Combining the CDR3 with reference TRBV11-2 and TRBJ2-5 gives the whole variable domain EAGVAQSPRYKIIEKRQSVAFWCNPISGHATLYWYQQILGQGPKLLIQFQNNGVVDDSQLPKDRFSAERLKGVDSTLKIQPAKLEDSAVYLCASSSLRRQAQYFGPGTRLLVL.

V usage is TRBV19 and J usage is TRBJ1-2, with TRBD1 matching 10 bases. V gave up 7 bases and J gave up 7 bases; unmatched junction bases: 6. CDR1 is LNHDA and CDR2 is SQIVND in the germline V gene (reference sequence). The length of the CDR3 is 13 residues. CDR3 sequence: CASNRQGASGYTF. As DNA, the CDR3 is TGTGCCAGTAACAGACAGGGGGCATCTGGCTACACCTTC.

This chain connects TRBV7-2 to TRBJ2-5; the D gene is possibly TRBD2 (6 bases). V gave up 0 bases and J gave up 5 bases, with 16 bases separating them. Per the germline V gene, CDR1 is SGHTA and CDR2 is FQGNSA. The CDR3 extends over 16 amino acids. The CDR3 nucleotides are TGTGCCAGCAGCTTAGCAGCCCAGGGAGGTTGGGAGACCCAGTACTTC. This translates into CASSLAAQGGWETQYF.

The rearrangement uses TRBV5-8 and TRBJ2-5; D call uncertain. Per germline, CDR1 SGHTS and CDR2 YDEGEE. V was pared by 1 base and J by 1 base, with 8 bases between. This CDR3 is built from 14 residues. CDR3 sequence (DNA): TGTGCCAGCAGCTTGCGGTCGCTCCAAGAGACCCAGTACTTC. This translates into CASSLRSLQETQYF.

The chain uses TRBV11-2 and TRBJ1-4; 10 bases agree with TRBD1. CDR1 is SGHAT and CDR2 is FQNNGV in the germline V gene. After removal of 6 bases from V and 5 bases from J, the junction contained 6 bases not matched to a gene. The CDR3 consists of 15 residues. The CDR3 region is CASRDGTGVNEKLFF. Here the CDR3 DNA reads TGTGCCAGCAGAGACGGGACAGGGGTAAATGAAAAACTGTTTTTT.

J is TRBJ2-1 and V is TRBV6-6, with 10 bases that match TRBD2. CDR3 length equals 16 residues. Germline CDR1 reads MNHNY; CDR2 reads SVGAGI (reference sequence). Losses at the gene ends were 0 bases for V and 4 bases for J; bases not matched to a gene: 3. CDR3 sequence (DNA): TGTGCCAGCAGTTACTCCTTAGCGGGGGGTTACAATGAGCAGTTCTTC. Translating it yields CASSYSLAGGYNEQFF.

The chain is built from TRBV4-2 and TRBJ1-5; unclear D gene. Between the trimmed V and J ends, which lost 0 bases and 0 bases, there was a span of 3 bases. The germline CDR1 and CDR2 sequences are LGHNA and YNFKEQ. The CDR3 sequence is 14 residues long. The CDR3 protein is CASSQDGSNQPQHF. CDR3 nucleotide sequence: TGTGCCAGCAGCCAAGACGGTAGCAATCAGCCCCAGCATTTT.

This sequence joins TRBV25-1 and TRBJ2-3, with D perhaps matching TRBD1 (8 bases). The length of the CDR3 is 16 residues. Germline V gene sequence: CDR1 MGHDK, CDR2 SYGVNS. V gave up 6 bases and J gave up 4 bases, with 20 bases separating them. CDR3: CASRPTTGGGSDTQYF. The CDR3 DNA reads TGTGCCAGCAGGCCCACAACAGGGGGGGGTTCAGATACGCAGTATTTT.

The chain employs TRBV6-1 and TRBJ2-2; D unclear. Trimming shortened V by 2 bases and J by 0 bases, and 10 bases separated the two germline ends. Germline CDR1 MNHNS, CDR2 SASEGT. The CDR3 is 16 residues long. As DNA, the CDR3 is TGTGCCAGCAGTGAAAAGTTGGCAACGAACACCGGGGAGCTGTTTTTT. It is translated as CASSEKLATNTGELFF.

This chain links TRBV9 with TRBJ1-1, with D possibly matching TRBD1 (5 bases). The germline V gene has CDR1 SGDLS and CDR2 YYNGEE. This CDR3 spans 15 amino acids. Trimming stripped 0 bases from V and 0 bases from J, with 9 bases between. CDR3 amino acids: CASSVETVMNTEAFF. The CDR3 DNA reads TGTGCCAGCAGCGTAGAGACAGTTATGAACACTGAAGCTTTCTTT.

This chain links TRBV12-5 with TRBJ2-3, with 7 nucleotides matching TRBD2. CDR1 and CDR2 (germline): LGHNT, FRNRAP. V gave up 4 bases and J gave up 2 bases; unmatched junction bases: 3. The CDR3 covers 14 residues. Here the CDR3 DNA reads TGTGCTAGTGGTTGGGGGGGGGACACAGATACGCAGTATTTT. As protein: CASGWGGDTDTQYF.

The chain recombines TRBV2 with TRBJ2-2; TRBD2 matches 12 bases. Germline values: CDR1 SNHLY, CDR2 FYNNEI. The CDR3 sequence is 17 residues long. The V segment lost 3 bases and the J segment 4 bases; nucleotides outside the gene matches: 6. The CDR3 protein is CASSDLAGGPGTGELFF. The CDR3 nucleotides are TGTGCCAGCAGTGACCTAGCGGGGGGGCCAGGCACCGGGGAGCTGTTTTTT.

This clone was found once. This rearrangement joins TRBV30 to TRBJ1-1, with unresolved D. Germline V gene sequence: CDR1 GTSNPN, CDR2 SVGIG (reference sequence). Trimming took off 5 bases at V and 8 bases at J, with 12 bases between the two ends. The CDR3 runs 11 residues. DNA of the CDR3: TGTGCCTGGCGATTAAGTCGGGAAGCTTTCTTT. Encoded protein: CAWRLSREAFF. The full variable domain, completed using reference TRBV30 and TRBJ1-1, is SQTIHQWPATLVQPVGSPLSLECTVEGTSNPNLYWYRQAAGRGLQLLFYSVGIGQISSEVPQNLSASRPQDRQFILSSKKLLLSDSGFYLCAWRLSREAFFGQGTRLTVV.

The V and J genes are TRBV19 and TRBJ2-1; 8 bases line up with TRBD1. This CDR3 spans 16 amino acids. In germline, CDR1 is LNHDA, CDR2 SQIVND (reference sequence). Trimming at V came to 7 bases and at J to 5 bases, leaving 13 bases not matched to a gene. DNA for the CDR3: TGTGCCAGTATCCCAAACCGACAGGGGCACGACAATGAGCAGTTCTTC. It codes for CASIPNRQGHDNEQFF.

V usage is TRBV7-8 and J usage is TRBJ2-7, with a weak D call TRBD2 (6 bases). Looked up from germline, CDR1 is SGHVS and CDR2 is FQNEAQ. CDR3 length: 14 amino acids. V was shortened by 8 bases and J by 3 bases, with 17 bases between the two germline ends. CDR3 nucleotides: TGTGCCAGCCCACCCGGGGGTACCCTCTACGAGCAGTACTTC. It codes for CASPPGGTLYEQYF.

The chain is built from TRBV29-1 and TRBJ2-7; D gene uncertain. Germline CDR1 is SQVTM and CDR2 is ANQGSEA. The CDR3 runs to 11 residues. Trimming took 5 bases from V and 5 from J, leaving 10 bases between them. In nucleotides, the CDR3 is TGCAGCGTTTTGGGCTTGGACGAGCAGTACTTC. It translates to CSVLGLDEQYF.

The chain combines TRBV7-3 with TRBJ2-1; the D gene is possibly TRBD2 (5 bases). Trimming took off 3 bases at V and 4 bases at J, with 10 bases between the two ends. The CDR3 length is 14 residues. Germline values: CDR1 SGHTA, CDR2 FQGTGA. The CDR3 sequence: CASSFGRTYNEQFF. Written as DNA, the CDR3 is TGTGCCAGCAGCTTTGGCAGGACTTACAATGAGCAGTTCTTC.

This chain joins TRBV19 and TRBJ2-1, with a weak D call TRBD2 (5 bases). The germline V and J ends were trimmed by 8 bases and 0 bases, with 14 bases remaining between them. Germline V gives CDR1 LNHDA, CDR2 SQIVND (reference sequence). The CDR3 covers 15 residues. CDR3: CASANVGSSYNEQFF. In DNA form, the CDR3 reads TGTGCCAGTGCTAATGTGGGGAGCTCCTACAATGAGCAGTTCTTC.

This chain uses TRBV28 with TRBJ2-2; 10 positions match TRBD2. In germline, CDR1 is MDHEN, CDR2 SYDVKM. The CDR3 has 16 amino acids. Trimming took 1 base from V and 7 from J; bases not matched to a gene: 6. CDR3 DNA: TGTGCCAGCAGTTTATCACAGCGGGAGGGCATCGGGGAGCTGTTTTTT. Protein sequence: CASSLSQREGIGELFF.

The chain employs TRBV30 and TRBJ1-5, with D tentatively TRBD1 (5 bases). The CDR3 has 13 amino acids. V lost 0 bases and J lost 4, with 7 bases in between. Germline CDR1 is GTSNPN and CDR2 is SVGIG (reference sequence). CDR3 sequence: CAWSVRGNQPQHF. DNA of the CDR3: TGTGCCTGGAGTGTACGGGGGAATCAGCCCCAGCATTTT.

This clone was seen a single time. The CDR3 sequence: CASSGDLRGYEQYF. In nucleotides, the CDR3 is TGTGCCAGCAGCGGTGACTTGCGGGGCTACGAGCAGTACTTC. The chain recombines TRBV5-6 with TRBJ2-7, with D possibly TRBD2 on 6 matching bases. CDR3 length: 14 residues. The V gene lost 4 bases and the J gene lost 3 bases, with 14 bases spanning the gap. Germline CDR1 and CDR2: SGHDT and YYEEEE.

The gene calls are TRBV4-3 and TRBJ2-6; 7 bases map to TRBD1. V lost 0 bases to trimming and J lost 1 base; unmatched junction nucleotides: 6. The length of the CDR3 is 18 residues. Per germline, CDR1 LGHNA and CDR2 YSLEER. CDR3: CASSQDDQGVSGANVLTF. The CDR3 coding sequence is TGCGCCAGCAGCCAAGATGACCAGGGGGTTTCTGGGGCCAACGTCCTGACTTTC.

This clone has more than one count but fewer than ten. Other DNA sequences of this sample code for an identical CDR3. The rearrangement joins TRBV6-4 to TRBJ1-6; D is undetermined. Germline loops: CDR1 MRHNA, CDR2 SNTAGT. CDR3 length: 14 residues. V was trimmed by 0 bases and J by 9 bases, leaving 9 bases between them. The CDR3 DNA is TGTGCCAGCAGTGACTCCCCGGGAGGTTCACCCCTCCACTTT. Translating it yields CASSDSPGGSPLHF.